This T cell receptor (beta chain) appears in the sequencing data of a study of Ad26.COV2.S vaccination and SARS-CoV-2 variants. Study-level points and caveats: Assessments of TCR breadth and depth may have underestimated the total T cell responses.

The CDR3 loop spans 17 amino acids. Trimming left V 2 bases short and J 0 bases short, with 18 bases between. From germline, CDR1 is SGHRS and CDR2 YFSETQ. Regarding treatment: some 20 received Ad26.COV2.S at low or high dose, single or two shots; roughly 5 received placebo; per-sample allocation not given. After the first vaccine or placebo injection, samples were drawn on day 63. The data were produced by immunoSEQ multiplex PCR, yet TCRdb's version contains in-frame clones alone and is incomplete. The repertoire holds over 400,000 clones, with around 90% as singletons. In regard to this clone: What it binds is unknown.

The J gene is TRBJ2-7, the V gene TRBV5-1; perhaps D is TRBD1 or TRBD2 (6 bases each). This TCR was sampled from a person between 18 and 59 years old who received the Ad26.COV2.S COVID-19 vaccine or a placebo. The starting material was peripheral blood, obtained in a trial of Ad26.COV2.S vaccine versus placebo. The CDR3 is CASSFSRGPDSSYEQYF. In nucleotides, the CDR3 is TGCGCCAGCAGCTTCTCTCGGGGGCCGGACAGCTCCTACGAGCAGTACTTC.